The 27 T cell receptor beta chains listed next were all sequenced from one sample in a study of T cells in women clearing cervical HPV infection. Produced via immunoSEQ multiplex PCR; TCRdb's table is partial and in-frame only. The repertoire shows about 31,000 clones; the top ten hold 3.1%. The sequenced sample was blood buffy coat. The receptors here all came from a woman aged 18-69 years with a cervical HPV16 infection that either progressed to CIN3+ or cleared (not recorded which).

On this clone: The read finishes 3 residues shy of the CDR3 end, and the germline J gene is used to complete it. The V and J genes are TRBV2 and TRBJ1-5; 8 nucleotides line up with TRBD1. CDR1 and CDR2 (germline): SNHLY, FYNNEI. CDR3 length: 15 amino acids. V dropped 4 bases and J dropped 4; count of bases not matched to a gene: 6. This CDR3 reads CASSGGQVPNQPQHF. CDR3 DNA (partial): TGTGCCAGCAGTGGGGGACAGGTCCCTAATCAGCCC.

Worth noting for this clone: The missing CDR3 end, 3 residues past where the read stops, is filled in from the germline J gene. The V call is TRBV9, the J call TRBJ2-3, with 10 bases fitting TRBD2. V lost 4 bases, J lost 1 base, and 3 bases stayed unmatched. Germline CDR1 is SGDLS and CDR2 is YYNGEE. CDR3 length equals 15 residues. The CDR3 is CASSFGLAGTDTQYF. CDR3 bases read: TGTGCCAGCAGCTTCGGACTAGCGGGCACAGATACG.

With respect to this clone: The missing CDR3 end, 3 residues past where the read stops, is filled in from the germline J gene. The rearrangement links TRBV7-9 to TRBJ1-4, with 10 bases identical to TRBD1. CDR1 is SEHNR, CDR2 FQNEAQ, per germline (reference sequence). V trimming: 7 bases; J trimming: 8 bases; junction bases outside the gene matches: 7. This CDR3 is built from 14 residues. The sequenced CDR3 bases are TGTGCCAGCAACCGGGACAGGGGCAGCGAAAAA. Amino acid sequence: CASNRDRGSEK. The full CDR3 protein is CASNRDRGSEKLFF.

This clone shows up as medium-sized by frequency. The read ends 3 residues before the CDR3 terminus; that terminus is restored from the germline J gene. The V call is TRBV7-7, the J call TRBJ2-4; 7 bases are shared with TRBD2. Germline lookup yields CDR1 SSHAT and CDR2 FNYEAQ (reference sequence). The CDR3 has 16 residues. J gave up 0 bases and V 3 bases, and 5 bases lay outside the gene matches. Incomplete CDR3 DNA: TGTGCCAGCAGCTTGAGTAGCGGGCTAGCCAAAAACATT. Protein: CASSLSSGLAKNI. The CDR3, in full, reads CASSLSSGLAKNIQYF.

Of note for this clone: The CDR3 end is not reached by the read, which stops 3 residues before it; the germline J gene fills it in. V and J are TRBV2 and TRBJ1-1; TRBD1 matches 8 bases. CDR3 size: 15 residues. The junction had 11 bases not matched to a gene; V was cut back by 7 bases and J by 4 bases. Germline CDR1 SNHLY, CDR2 FYNNEI. This chain's CDR3 is CASKEQGAGFTEAFF. The CDR3 bases that were read are TGTGCCAGCAAAGAGCAGGGGGCAGGGTTCACTGAA. The variable domain in full, with the rest retrieved from reference TRBV2 and TRBJ1-1, is EPEVTQTPSHQVTQMGQEVILRCVPISNHLYFYWYRQILGQKVEFLVSFYNNEISEKSEIFDDQFSVERPDGSNFTLKIRSTKLEDSAMYFCASKEQGAGFTEAFFGQGTRLTVV.

With respect to this clone: Coverage ceases 3 residues before the CDR3 finishes, and the germline J gene fills in the end. This chain uses TRBV7-3 with TRBJ2-3; TRBD1 might be the D (6 bases). Trimming took 5 bases from V and 3 from J, leaving 18 bases between them. Germline lookup yields CDR1 SGHTA and CDR2 FQGTGA. This CDR3 spans 16 amino acids. The CDR3 here is CASSQMGAVQTDTQYF. CDR3 bases read: TGTGCCAGCAGCCAGATGGGGGCTGTTCAGACAGATACG. Full variable domain (remainder filled in from reference TRBV7-3 and TRBJ2-3): GAGVSQTPSNKVTEKGKYVELRCDPISGHTALYWYRQSLGQGPEFLIYFQGTGAADDSGLPNDRFFAVRPEGSVSTLKIQRTERGDSAVYLCASSQMGAVQTDTQYFGPGTRLTVL.

The CDR3 here is CSAPGTGRVEQYF. The CDR3 bases that were read are TGCAGTGCTCCCGGGACAGGGCGTGTCGAG. V and J are TRBV20-1 and TRBJ2-7; 9 nucleotides align to TRBD1. The read ends 3 residues before the CDR3 terminus; that terminus is restored from the germline J gene. Germline V gives CDR1 DFQATT, CDR2 SNEGSKA (reference sequence). CDR3 length: 13 residues. Trimming removed 5 bases from V and 6 bases from J; junction bases left unmatched: 8.

About this clone: The read terminates 3 residues ahead of where the CDR3 ends, so the germline J gene completes it. V gene TRBV30 combines with J gene TRBJ1-6, with TRBD1 as a possible D gene (6 bases). This CDR3 contains 13 residues. From germline, CDR1 is GTSNPN and CDR2 SVGIG (reference sequence). V shed 3 bases and J shed 9 bases, with 12 bases lying between them. The sequenced part of the CDR3 DNA is TGTGCCTGGAGGAACAGGGAAAGTTCACCC. Translated, it gives CAWRNRESSP. The full CDR3 reads CAWRNRESSPLHF.

With regard to this clone: The observed sequence ends 3 residues before the CDR3 terminus, with the missing tail filled in from the germline J gene. The gene calls are TRBV2 and TRBJ1-1; 8 bases are a match to TRBD1. The CDR3 totals 15 residues. V trimming: 4 bases; J trimming: 4 bases; junction bases outside the gene matches: 8. Germline V gene sequence: CDR1 SNHLY, CDR2 FYNNEI. CDR3 bases read: TGTGCCAGCAGTGGACAGGGGAGGACCGGCACTGAA. It codes for CASSGQGRTGTE. In full, the CDR3 is CASSGQGRTGTEAFF.

For this clone: The read finishes 3 residues shy of the CDR3 end, and the germline J gene is used to complete it. V usage is TRBV2 and J usage is TRBJ2-3; a possible D gene is TRBD1 (5 bases). The CDR3 is 13 residues long. Germline loops: CDR1 SNHLY, CDR2 FYNNEI. V lost 7 bases, J lost 4 bases, and 12 bases lay in between. CDR3 DNA (partial): TGTGCCAGCATTTTCGACAGCGCAGATACG. Its translation: CASIFDSADT. The complete CDR3 sequence is CASIFDSADTQYF.

On this clone: Read data end 3 residues before the CDR3 end; the end is taken from the germline J gene. The chain joins TRBV5-1 to TRBJ2-3, with D possibly matching TRBD1 (5 bases). The CDR3 totals 15 residues. Germline-derived CDR1 and CDR2 are SGHRS and YFSETQ. The CDR3 bases that were read are TGCGCCAGCAGCTTGGCCAATGGGGCCGGAGAGACG. Protein: CASSLANGAGET. The complete CDR3 sequence is CASSLANGAGETQYF.

To note about this clone: The read terminates 3 residues before the CDR3 end, so the remaining end is supplied by the germline J gene. This chain links TRBV20-1 with TRBJ2-7; D is uncertain. Per the germline V gene, CDR1 is DFQATT and CDR2 is SNEGSKA (reference sequence). The CDR3 sequence is 11 residues long. V shed 0 bases and J shed 6 bases, with 6 bases lying between them. This CDR3 reads CSARETREQYF. CDR3 bases read: TGCAGTGCTAGAGAGACACGCGAG.

With respect to this clone: The CDR3 end is not reached by the read, which stops 3 residues before it; the germline J gene fills it in. This rearrangement joins TRBV7-8 to TRBJ1-4, with 8 bases matching TRBD1. Germline CDR1 is SGHVS and CDR2 is FQNEAQ. This CDR3 has 13 amino acids. The CDR3 spells CASSPDRVRPLFF. The CDR3 DNA, read in part, is TGTGCCAGCAGCCCGGACAGGGTTCGCCCA.

With respect to this clone: The read is 3 residues too short to cover the CDR3 end, so that end is filled in from the germline J gene. The V and J genes are TRBV7-8 and TRBJ1-2, with D perhaps TRBD1 (6 bases). This CDR3 spans 12 amino acids. Per germline, CDR1 SGHVS and CDR2 FQNEAQ. Partial CDR3 DNA: TGTGCCAGCAGCCCCGGGGACAATGAC. Translating gives CASSPGDND. The CDR3 in full is CASSPGDNDYTF. Variable domain in full (rest from reference TRBV7-8 and TRBJ1-2): GAGVSQSPRYKVAKRGQDVALRCDPISGHVSLFWYQQALGQGPEFLTYFQNEAQLDKSGLPSDRFFAERPEGSVSTLKIQRTQQEDSAVYLCASSPGDNDYTFGSGTRLTVV.

For this clone: The read comes to an end 3 residues before the CDR3 does, leaving the germline J gene to fill in the end. The chain recombines TRBV5-1 with TRBJ1-5, with 7 nucleotides matching TRBD1. CDR1 and CDR2 from the germline V gene are SGHRS and YFSETQ. This CDR3 has 13 residues. The trim removed 4 bases at V and 7 bases at J, leaving 5 bases unmatched. The covered CDR3 bases are TGCGCCAGCAGCCCGTCGGGACAGCAGCCC. Translating it yields CASSPSGQQP. The CDR3, in full, reads CASSPSGQQPQHF.

Points on this clone: The CDR3 end is not reached by the read, which stops 3 residues before it; the germline J gene fills it in. The rearrangement joins TRBV5-1 to TRBJ1-2; D might be TRBD1 (5 bases). V was pared by 2 bases and J by 5 bases, with 10 bases between. The CDR3 has 13 amino acids. Germline-derived CDR1 and CDR2 are SGHRS and YFSETQ. The chain's CDR3 is CASSFTTEYGYTF. CDR3 DNA (partial): TGCGCCAGCAGCTTCACGACAGAGTATGGC.

A note on this clone: Read coverage stops 3 residues before the CDR3 terminus; the germline J gene supplies the remainder. The chain is built from TRBV7-3 and TRBJ2-7; TRBD2 matches at 11 bases. The V and J ends lost 2 bases and 2 bases, in that order; junction bases with no gene match: 2. This CDR3 has 15 residues. CDR1 is SGHTA and CDR2 is FQGTGA in the germline V gene. The CDR3 bases that were read are TGTGCCAGCAGCTTAGGACTAGCGGGCCCCTACGAG. Amino acid sequence: CASSLGLAGPYE. The whole CDR3 sequence is CASSLGLAGPYEQYF.

CDR3 in amino acids: CASSLGGQGEGPLHF. Partial CDR3 DNA: TGCGCCAGCAGCTTGGGGGGACAGGGTGAAGGACCC. The genes are TRBV5-1 and TRBJ1-6, with TRBD1 matching over 9 bases. The read finishes 3 residues shy of the CDR3 end, and the germline J gene is used to complete it. Germline CDR1 SGHRS, CDR2 YFSETQ. V was clipped by 0 bases and J by 12 bases; unmatched bases: 7. This CDR3 spans 15 amino acids.

Concerning this clone itself: Sequencing ends 3 residues short of the CDR3 end; the germline J gene provides the rest. The chain couples TRBV7-3 to TRBJ2-1; 14 bases align to TRBD2. The trim removed 0 bases at V and 9 bases at J, leaving 10 bases unmatched. CDR1 and CDR2 (germline): SGHTA, FQGTGA. This CDR3 contains 18 residues. CDR3 DNA, as far as it was read: TGTGCCAGCAGCTTAACGTCGACGACTAGCGGGGGGGCTAGTGAG. Translating gives CASSLTSTTSGGASE. The CDR3 in full is CASSLTSTTSGGASEQFF.

Turning to this clone: From the germline J gene comes the end of the CDR3, since the read stops 3 residues before it. Different DNA sequences within this sample yield the same CDR3. The V and J genes are TRBV5-1 and TRBJ2-1, with D tentatively TRBD2 (8 bases). The CDR3 loop spans 14 amino acids. V was pared by 9 bases and J by 5 bases, with 18 bases between. From germline, CDR1 is SGHRS and CDR2 YFSETQ. The CDR3 sequence is CATSGGTENNEQFF. CDR3 DNA, as far as it was read: TGCGCCACTTCGGGAGGGACAGAGAACAATGAG.

As concerns this clone: The CDR3 goes on 3 residues after the read ends, and that part is filled in from the germline J gene. V is TRBV20-1 and J is TRBJ2-3; no definite D call. Germline CDR1 DFQATT, CDR2 SNEGSKA (reference sequence). V shed 7 bases and J shed 2 bases, with 16 bases lying between them. This CDR3 is 14 amino acids long. The covered CDR3 bases are TGCAGTGTCCACACAGCTGCCCACACAGATACG. It yields the protein CSVHTAAHTDT. The whole CDR3 is CSVHTAAHTDTQYF.

Concerning this clone: The read ends 3 residues before the CDR3 terminus; that terminus is restored from the germline J gene. The rearrangement joins TRBV20-1 to TRBJ2-3, with 8 nucleotides matching TRBD2. V shed 0 bases and J 3 bases; nucleotides not matched to a gene: 5. This CDR3 is built from 15 residues. Germline CDR1 is DFQATT and CDR2 is SNEGSKA (reference sequence). The CDR3 region is CSARDLGLVTDTQYF. The sequenced part of the CDR3 DNA is TGCAGTGCTAGAGATTTGGGACTAGTGACAGATACG.

Of note for this clone: The CDR3 end falls 3 residues outside the read, so it is completed with the germline J gene. This chain connects TRBV6-2 or TRBV6-3 to TRBJ2-3; 8 bases are shared with TRBD1. CDR1 is MNHEY and CDR2 is SVGEGT in the germline V gene. The CDR3 contains 15 residues. The CDR3 bases that were read are TGTGCCAGCAGCCCTAGCAGGGGGCGTGGAGAGACG. It translates to CASSPSRGRGET. The CDR3 in full is CASSPSRGRGETQYF.

A word on this clone: The CDR3 is cut off 3 residues early in the read; its end comes from the germline J gene. The chain is built from TRBV18 and TRBJ1-6, with 9 bases that match TRBD1. Looked up from germline, CDR1 is KGHSH and CDR2 is LQKENI. The CDR3 covers 14 residues. V was pared by 4 bases and J by 10 bases, with 5 bases of the junction left unmatched. The DNA read from the CDR3 is TGTGCCAGCTCACGGGACAGGGAGAAATCACCC. Translating it yields CASSRDREKSP. The CDR3 reads in full as CASSRDREKSPLHF.

Notes on this clone: Read data end 3 residues before the CDR3 end; the end is taken from the germline J gene. The chain employs TRBV20-1 and TRBJ2-1, with 11 positions matching TRBD2. This CDR3 contains 16 residues. The J segment lost 4 bases and the V segment lost 4 bases, leaving 9 bases of the junction unmatched. Germline assignment: CDR1 DFQATT and CDR2 SNEGSKA (reference sequence). The sequenced CDR3 bases are TGCAGTGCTACTAAGGGTAGCGGGGGGGGTTACAATGAG. Protein sequence: CSATKGSGGGYNE. In full, the CDR3 reads CSATKGSGGGYNEQFF.

Turning to this clone: The CDR3 extends 3 residues past the end of the read, so its final part is completed from the germline J gene. The rearrangement links TRBV20-1 to TRBJ1-1; TRBD1 agrees at 7 bases. Germline CDR1 reads DFQATT; CDR2 reads SNEGSKA (reference sequence). CDR3 size: 12 residues. CDR3 DNA, as far as it was read: TGCAGTGCTGGCCGACAGGGTCTAGAA. Translated: CSAGRQGLE. The entire CDR3 protein is CSAGRQGLEAFF.

A note on this clone: The missing CDR3 end, 3 residues past where the read stops, is filled in from the germline J gene. This chain links TRBV6-1 with TRBJ2-6; maybe TRBD1 (6 bases). Trimming left V 3 bases short and J 2 bases short, with 8 bases between. Germline V lookup: CDR1 MNHNS, CDR2 SASEGT. CDR3 length: 15 residues. The CDR3 protein is CASSETGTGANVLTF. The sequenced part of the CDR3 DNA is TGTGCCAGCAGTGAGACAGGAACTGGGGCCAACGTC.